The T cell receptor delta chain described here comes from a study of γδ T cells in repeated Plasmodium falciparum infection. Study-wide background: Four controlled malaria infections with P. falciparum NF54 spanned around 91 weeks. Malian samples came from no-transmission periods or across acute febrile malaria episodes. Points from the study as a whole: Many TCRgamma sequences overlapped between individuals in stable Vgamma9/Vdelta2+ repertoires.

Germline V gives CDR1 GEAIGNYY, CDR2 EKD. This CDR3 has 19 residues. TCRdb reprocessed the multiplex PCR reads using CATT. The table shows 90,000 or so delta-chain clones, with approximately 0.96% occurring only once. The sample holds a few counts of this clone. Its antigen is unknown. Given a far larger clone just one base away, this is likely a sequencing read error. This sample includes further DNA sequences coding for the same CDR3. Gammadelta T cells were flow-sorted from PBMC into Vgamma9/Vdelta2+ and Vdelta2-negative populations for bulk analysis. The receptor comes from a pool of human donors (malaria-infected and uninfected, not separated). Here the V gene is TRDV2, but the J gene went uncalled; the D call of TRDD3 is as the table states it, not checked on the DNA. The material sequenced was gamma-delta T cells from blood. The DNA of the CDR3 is TGTGCCTGTGACACCGTGGCCCTGGGGGATACGCATCACACCGATAAACTTATCTTT. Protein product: CACDTVALGDTHHTDKLIF.